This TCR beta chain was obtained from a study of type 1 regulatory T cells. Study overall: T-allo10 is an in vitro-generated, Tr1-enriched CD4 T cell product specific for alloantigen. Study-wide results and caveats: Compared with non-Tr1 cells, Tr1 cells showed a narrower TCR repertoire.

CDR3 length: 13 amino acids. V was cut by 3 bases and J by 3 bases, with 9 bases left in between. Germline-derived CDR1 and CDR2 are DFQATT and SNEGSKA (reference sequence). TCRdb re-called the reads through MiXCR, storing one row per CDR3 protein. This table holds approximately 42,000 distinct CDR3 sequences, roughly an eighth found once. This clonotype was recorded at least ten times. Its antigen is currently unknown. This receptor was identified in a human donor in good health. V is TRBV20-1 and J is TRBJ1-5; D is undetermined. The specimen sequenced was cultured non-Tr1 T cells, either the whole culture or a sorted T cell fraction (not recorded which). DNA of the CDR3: TGCAGTGCTAGGGCAGGTAACAATCAGCCCCAGCATTTT. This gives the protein CSARAGNNQPQHF.